A selection of T cell receptor beta chains follows, all from one sample in a study of blood T cell repertoires in COVID-19. Repertoires were generated with immunoSEQ multiplex PCR, while TCRdb's copy carries only in-frame clones and drops some. In the table there are 300,000 or so clones, around 86% of which are singletons. Sequencing input: peripheral blood. These TCRs come from a man between 45 and 60 years old with active or convalescent COVID-19. Each CDR3 is given with its conserved first and last residue. Fields, in order: clone size, CDR3 length, D gene, J gene, V gene, CDR3 protein, CDR3 DNA. A D gene is named only where the DNA matches it firmly. Size values are once, few and many counts, or a class for expanded clones, and some rows have none.

clone_size: once; cdr3_length: 15; d_call: -; j_call: TRBJ1-1; v_call: TRBV5-1; cdr3_aa: CASSLALGPNTEAFF; cdr3_nt: TGCGCCAGCAGCTTGGCCTTGGGCCCGAACACTGAAGCTTTCTTT
clone_size: few; cdr3_length: 14; d_call: -; j_call: TRBJ1-1; v_call: TRBV7-9; cdr3_aa: CASSQVQGGTEAFF; cdr3_nt: TGTGCCAGCAGCCAAGTACAGGGTGGCACTGAAGCTTTCTTT
clone_size: once; cdr3_length: 13; d_call: -; j_call: TRBJ1-2; v_call: TRBV18; cdr3_aa: CASSPRQNDGYTF; cdr3_nt: TGTGCCAGCTCACCCCGACAGAATGATGGCTACACCTTC
clone_size: -; cdr3_length: 15; d_call: -; j_call: TRBJ1-2; v_call: TRBV7-6; cdr3_aa: CASRQGQGIFYGYTF; cdr3_nt: TGTGCCAGCCGCCAAGGGCAGGGGATTTTCTATGGCTACACCTTC
clone_size: -; cdr3_length: 13; d_call: TRBD1; j_call: TRBJ2-7; v_call: TRBV5-1; cdr3_aa: CASRGDRDYEQYF; cdr3_nt: TGCGCCAGCAGGGGGGACAGGGACTACGAGCAGTACTTC
clone_size: -; cdr3_length: 14; d_call: -; j_call: TRBJ2-1; v_call: TRBV30; cdr3_aa: CARRERGNYNEQFF; cdr3_nt: TGTGCCCGGCGGGAACGCGGTAACTACAATGAGCAGTTCTTC
clone_size: -; cdr3_length: 16; d_call: TRBD1; j_call: TRBJ2-4; v_call: TRBV28; cdr3_aa: CASREDRGLAKNIQYF; cdr3_nt: TGTGCCAGCAGGGAGGACAGGGGGTTAGCCAAAAACATTCAGTACTTC
clone_size: once; cdr3_length: 18; d_call: -; j_call: TRBJ2-3; v_call: TRBV7-9; cdr3_aa: CASSSPPGSTASTDTQYF; cdr3_nt: TGTGCCAGCAGCTCCCCCCCCGGTTCTACTGCTAGCACAGATACGCAGTATTTT
clone_size: -; cdr3_length: 16; d_call: TRBD2; j_call: TRBJ2-3; v_call: TRBV15; cdr3_aa: CATCGPGLASSDTQYF; cdr3_nt: TGTGCCACCTGTGGGCCGGGACTAGCGTCCTCAGATACGCAGTATTTT
clone_size: -; cdr3_length: 12; d_call: TRBD1; j_call: TRBJ1-2; v_call: TRBV9; cdr3_aa: CASSSRQGGYTF; cdr3_nt: TGTGCCAGCAGCTCCAGACAGGGTGGCTACACCTTC
clone_size: few; cdr3_length: 13; d_call: -; j_call: TRBJ1-2; v_call: TRBV30; cdr3_aa: CAWSVREGVGYTF; cdr3_nt: TGTGCCTGGAGTGTACGCGAAGGGGTTGGCTACACCTTC
clone_size: -; cdr3_length: 17; d_call: TRBD2; j_call: TRBJ2-1; v_call: TRBV4-2; cdr3_aa: CASSQDQRGGAYNEQFF; cdr3_nt: TGTGCCAGCAGCCAAGATCAGCGGGGGGGAGCCTACAATGAGCAGTTCTTC
clone_size: -; cdr3_length: 14; d_call: -; j_call: TRBJ2-2; v_call: TRBV5-4; cdr3_aa: CASSSPGRTGELFF; cdr3_nt: TGTGCCAGCAGTTCCCCAGGGAGGACCGGGGAGCTGTTTTTT
clone_size: -; cdr3_length: 12; d_call: -; j_call: TRBJ2-3; v_call: TRBV2; cdr3_aa: CASSDGRDTQYF; cdr3_nt: TGTGCCAGCAGTGATGGGCGAGATACGCAGTATTTT
clone_size: -; cdr3_length: 15; d_call: TRBD1; j_call: TRBJ2-6; v_call: TRBV30; cdr3_aa: CAFTGGKPGANVLTF; cdr3_nt: TGTGCCTTTACAGGGGGGAAGCCTGGGGCCAACGTCCTGACTTTC
clone_size: -; cdr3_length: 15; d_call: -; j_call: TRBJ1-2; v_call: TRBV3-1/TRBV3-2; cdr3_aa: CASSQGVSGRDGYTF; cdr3_nt: TGTGCCAGCAGCCAAGGCGTCTCAGGGAGGGATGGCTACACCTTC
clone_size: once; cdr3_length: 15; d_call: TRBD2; j_call: TRBJ2-3; v_call: TRBV4-1; cdr3_aa: CASSQGLAGGDTQYF; cdr3_nt: TGCGCCAGCAGCCAAGGACTAGCGGGAGGGGATACGCAGTATTTT
clone_size: -; cdr3_length: 16; d_call: TRBD1; j_call: TRBJ1-2; v_call: TRBV28; cdr3_aa: CASSFSAGTGVHGYTF; cdr3_nt: TGTGCCAGCAGTTTCTCCGCCGGGACAGGGGTGCATGGCTACACCTTC
clone_size: -; cdr3_length: 15; d_call: TRBD1; j_call: TRBJ1-5; v_call: TRBV2; cdr3_aa: CASSEQGGFDQPQHF; cdr3_nt: TGTGCCAGCAGTGAACAGGGGGGTTTCGATCAGCCCCAGCATTTT
clone_size: -; cdr3_length: 16; d_call: -; j_call: TRBJ2-3; v_call: TRBV6-6; cdr3_aa: CASSKQRQSSTDTQYF; cdr3_nt: TGTGCCAGCAGCAAGCAACGACAGAGTAGCACAGATACGCAGTATTTT
clone_size: once; cdr3_length: 14; d_call: -; j_call: TRBJ2-7; v_call: TRBV6-5; cdr3_aa: CASSSWTGFDEQYF; cdr3_nt: TGTGCCAGCAGTTCCTGGACGGGATTTGACGAGCAGTACTTC
clone_size: few; cdr3_length: 16; d_call: TRBD1; j_call: TRBJ1-4; v_call: TRBV25-1; cdr3_aa: CASSTWTGEEDEKLFF; cdr3_nt: TGTGCCAGCAGTACTTGGACAGGGGAGGAGGATGAAAAACTGTTTTTT
clone_size: -; cdr3_length: 15; d_call: -; j_call: TRBJ1-6; v_call: TRBV5-5; cdr3_aa: CASTLSWGLGSPLHF; cdr3_nt: TGTGCCAGCACCCTTAGCTGGGGCCTGGGTTCACCCCTCCACTTT
clone_size: few; cdr3_length: 15; d_call: TRBD1; j_call: TRBJ1-4; v_call: TRBV7-2; cdr3_aa: CASSSQDRANEKLFF; cdr3_nt: TGTGCCAGCAGCTCACAAGACAGGGCGAATGAAAAACTGTTTTTT
clone_size: once; cdr3_length: 16; d_call: TRBD1; j_call: TRBJ2-5; v_call: TRBV3-1/TRBV3-2; cdr3_aa: CASSPPGQGAPGTQYF; cdr3_nt: TGTGCCAGTAGCCCTCCGGGACAGGGGGCCCCGGGGACCCAGTACTTC
clone_size: -; cdr3_length: 15; d_call: TRBD1; j_call: TRBJ2-5; v_call: TRBV5-6; cdr3_aa: CASSLLQGARETQYF; cdr3_nt: TGTGCCAGCAGCTTGCTTCAGGGGGCCCGGGAGACCCAGTACTTC
clone_size: -; cdr3_length: 16; d_call: TRBD1; j_call: TRBJ1-2; v_call: TRBV18; cdr3_aa: CASSPPGQSANYGYTF; cdr3_nt: TGTGCCAGCTCACCACCGGGACAGTCAGCTAACTATGGCTACACCTTC
clone_size: -; cdr3_length: 15; d_call: TRBD2; j_call: TRBJ2-1; v_call: TRBV11-2; cdr3_aa: CASRLPGLPYNEQFF; cdr3_nt: TGTGCCAGCAGGTTGCCGGGACTACCATACAATGAGCAGTTCTTC
clone_size: -; cdr3_length: 16; d_call: TRBD1; j_call: TRBJ2-3; v_call: TRBV7-9; cdr3_aa: CASSSRPTGRTDTQYF; cdr3_nt: TGTGCCAGCAGCTCCCGCCCGACAGGGAGAACAGATACGCAGTATTTT
clone_size: -; cdr3_length: 14; d_call: -; j_call: TRBJ1-4; v_call: TRBV10-3; cdr3_aa: CAISGQATNEKLFF; cdr3_nt: TGTGCCATCAGTGGACAGGCTACTAATGAAAAACTGTTTTTT
clone_size: -; cdr3_length: 19; d_call: TRBD1; j_call: TRBJ1-2; v_call: TRBV5-5; cdr3_aa: CASSLEPTGQYTSNYGYTF; cdr3_nt: TGTGCCAGCAGCTTGGAACCGACAGGGCAATATACCTCTAACTATGGCTACACCTTC
clone_size: -; cdr3_length: 13; d_call: -; j_call: TRBJ2-7; v_call: TRBV27; cdr3_aa: CASSPRGGYEQYF; cdr3_nt: TGTGCCAGCAGTCCCAGGGGAGGGTACGAGCAGTACTTC
clone_size: -; cdr3_length: 13; d_call: TRBD1; j_call: TRBJ1-6; v_call: TRBV9; cdr3_aa: CASRQGDNSPLHF; cdr3_nt: TGTGCCAGCAGACAGGGGGATAATTCACCCCTCCACTTT
clone_size: few; cdr3_length: 16; d_call: -; j_call: TRBJ2-5; v_call: TRBV5-1; cdr3_aa: CASSLGTPKGVETQYF; cdr3_nt: TGCGCCAGCAGCTTGGGGACACCGAAGGGTGTAGAGACCCAGTACTTC
clone_size: few; cdr3_length: 16; d_call: -; j_call: TRBJ1-2; v_call: TRBV4-2; cdr3_aa: CASSPSRSEGIIGYTF; cdr3_nt: TGTGCCAGCAGCCCCTCCCGGTCGGAGGGGATAATTGGCTACACCTTC
clone_size: -; cdr3_length: 15; d_call: TRBD2; j_call: TRBJ2-7; v_call: TRBV6-5; cdr3_aa: CASRGPASGTYEQYF; cdr3_nt: TGTGCCAGCAGGGGCCCCGCTAGCGGGACCTACGAGCAGTACTTC
clone_size: -; cdr3_length: 17; d_call: TRBD1; j_call: TRBJ1-6; v_call: TRBV28; cdr3_aa: CASSPGQGTLNNSPLHF; cdr3_nt: TGTGCCAGCAGTCCGGGACAGGGGACCCTAAATAATTCACCCCTCCACTTT
clone_size: -; cdr3_length: 13; d_call: TRBD1; j_call: TRBJ1-1; v_call: TRBV29-1; cdr3_aa: CSARQGRDTEAFF; cdr3_nt: TGCAGCGCCCGACAGGGTAGGGACACTGAAGCTTTCTTT
clone_size: -; cdr3_length: 15; d_call: -; j_call: TRBJ2-2; v_call: TRBV7-3; cdr3_aa: CASSLGQRNTGELFF; cdr3_nt: TGTGCCAGCAGCTTGGGGCAGAGGAACACCGGGGAGCTGTTTTTT
clone_size: -; cdr3_length: 13; d_call: -; j_call: TRBJ1-2; v_call: TRBV28; cdr3_aa: CASSLGAGRGYTF; cdr3_nt: TGTGCCAGCAGTTTAGGGGCAGGCCGAGGCTACACCTTC
clone_size: -; cdr3_length: 17; d_call: -; j_call: TRBJ2-2; v_call: TRBV9; cdr3_aa: CASSVRWEKENTGELFF; cdr3_nt: TGTGCCAGCAGCGTAAGGTGGGAGAAGGAGAACACCGGGGAGCTGTTTTTT
clone_size: -; cdr3_length: 15; d_call: -; j_call: TRBJ2-5; v_call: TRBV4-3; cdr3_aa: CASSQDLRGGETQYF; cdr3_nt: TGCGCCAGCAGCCAAGATTTGCGGGGCGGAGAGACCCAGTACTTC
clone_size: -; cdr3_length: 15; d_call: -; j_call: TRBJ1-1; v_call: TRBV28; cdr3_aa: CASSDVTRMNTEAFF; cdr3_nt: TGTGCCAGCAGCGACGTGACAAGGATGAACACTGAAGCTTTCTTT
clone_size: -; cdr3_length: 16; d_call: TRBD1; j_call: TRBJ1-5; v_call: TRBV24-1; cdr3_aa: CATSDLGDRVPQPQHF; cdr3_nt: TGTGCCACCAGTGATTTGGGCGACAGGGTACCGCAGCCCCAGCATTTT
clone_size: -; cdr3_length: 14; d_call: -; j_call: TRBJ2-5; v_call: TRBV7-2; cdr3_aa: CASSSRVLEETQYF; cdr3_nt: TGTGCCAGCAGCAGCAGGGTCCTGGAAGAGACCCAGTACTTC
clone_size: -; cdr3_length: 20; d_call: -; j_call: TRBJ1-6; v_call: TRBV5-1; cdr3_aa: CASSLEGGSSKEFYNSPLHF; cdr3_nt: TGCGCCAGCAGCTTAGAAGGAGGGTCAAGCAAGGAGTTCTATAATTCACCCCTCCACTTT
clone_size: -; cdr3_length: 14; d_call: TRBD1; j_call: TRBJ1-1; v_call: TRBV19; cdr3_aa: CASRGQGAGTEAFF; cdr3_nt: TGTGCCAGTAGGGGACAGGGCGCGGGCACTGAAGCTTTCTTT
clone_size: -; cdr3_length: 12; d_call: TRBD1; j_call: TRBJ1-2; v_call: TRBV2; cdr3_aa: CASSLGQYGYTF; cdr3_nt: TGTGCCAGCAGTCTGGGACAGTATGGCTACACCTTC
clone_size: few; cdr3_length: 14; d_call: -; j_call: TRBJ1-6; v_call: TRBV10-3; cdr3_aa: CAISERGSDSPLHF; cdr3_nt: TGTGCCATCAGTGAGAGGGGCTCCGATTCACCCCTCCACTTT